The clone carrying this T cell receptor (beta chain) turned up a few times. The record originates from a study of human T cells and chemical hapten exposure. As for the study in general: In the approximately 24-week study, patients were dosed weekly with diphenylcyclopropenone on the scalp throughout.

TCRdb fed the RACE reads into MiXCR, producing one record per CDR3 protein. The sample records some 330,000 distinct CDR3 sequences, around 5.5% being singletons. Trimming stripped 0 bases from V and 3 bases from J, with 16 bases between. CDR3 size: 17 residues. The V gene's germline CDR1 is MGHRA and CDR2 YSYEKL. Stated time point: pre-sensitization, week 0. Treatment in this sample: therapeutic diphenylcyclopropenone sensitization with weekly scalp DPC. Sample donors consisted of patients with alopecia, aged 18 to 70 years, who were suitable for DPC. V usage is TRBV4-1 and J usage is TRBJ2-3, with a possible D match to TRBD2 (7 bases). The sample here was whole blood, taken in connection with sensitization to the hapten diphenylcyclopropenone (DPC). This clonotype was sampled from a woman between 18 and 30 years old with alopecia areata. Some clones in this sample may be carry-over from other donors' samples. This CDR3 reads CASSQEEGGPSTDTQYF. CDR3 DNA sequence: TGCGCCAGCAGCCAAGAGGAGGGGGGGCCGTCAACAGATACGCAGTATTTT.